This entry lists 27 T cell receptor beta chains sequenced from one sample in a study of T-cell reconstitution after alpha-beta-depleted transplantation in children. This sample's TCRbeta library carried unique molecular identifier barcodes. TCRdb independently ran MiXCR on the PCR reads; one entry per CDR3 protein. Of about 540,000 distinct CDR3 sequences in the sample, 18% are singletons; the top ten hold less than 4%. The specimen comprised PBMCs from the stem cell graft donor, sampled from the stem cell graft. Receptors originate from a human donor who donated a stem cell graft to a child with acute lymphoblastic leukemia.

V is TRBV7-9 and J is TRBJ1-2; 7 bases agree with TRBD1. Per germline, CDR1 SEHNR and CDR2 FQNEAQ (reference sequence). V trimming: 4 bases; J trimming: 4 bases; junction bases outside the gene matches: 12. The CDR3 loop spans 16 amino acids. The CDR3 sequence: CASSSGQAQSIYGYTF. The CDR3 nucleotides read TGTGCCAGCAGCTCAGGACAGGCCCAAAGCATCTATGGCTACACCTTC. Filled out from reference TRBV7-9 and TRBJ1-2, the complete variable domain reads DTGVSQNPRHKITKRGQNVTFRCDPISEHNRLYWYRQTLGQGPEFLTYFQNEAQLEKSRLLSDRFSAERPKGSFSTLEIQRTEQGDSAMYLCASSSGQAQSIYGYTFGSGTRLTVV.

This clonotype was found a few times. The rearrangement links TRBV9 to TRBJ1-1; D uncertain. The CDR3 contains 14 residues. Germline V lookup: CDR1 SGDLS, CDR2 YYNGEE. V lost 0 bases and J 0 bases, leaving 6 bases between the germline ends. The CDR3 DNA follows: TGTGCCAGCAGCGTAGGGGGAATGAACACTGAAGCTTTCTTT. It translates to CASSVGGMNTEAFF.

The chain is built from TRBV7-7 and TRBJ1-6; D gene ambiguous. The CDR3 spans 13 residues. Trimming pared 4 bases from V and 14 bases from J, leaving 15 bases between. The V gene's germline CDR1 is SSHAT and CDR2 FNYEAQ (reference sequence). CDR3 in DNA: TGTGCCAGCAGCTCCGGCCCGATTGGGACCCTCCACTTT. The encoded protein is CASSSGPIGTLHF.

This rearrangement joins TRBV10-3 to TRBJ1-4, with unresolved D. The length of the CDR3 is 15 residues. V was trimmed by 3 bases and J by 0 bases, leaving 8 bases between them. Germline CDR1 is ENHRY and CDR2 is SYGVKD. This CDR3 reads CAISDEATTNEKLFF. Written as DNA, the CDR3 is TGTGCCATCAGTGATGAAGCGACAACTAATGAAAAACTGTTTTTT.

The chain carries TRBV4-1 and TRBJ1-1; 9 nucleotides align to TRBD1. The CDR3 covers 16 residues. Trimming took 6 bases from V and 4 from J; bases not matched to a gene: 12. Germline CDR1 and CDR2: MGHRA and YSYEKL. CDR3 protein: CASRTGQGIRGTEAFF. The CDR3 coding sequence is TGCGCCAGCAGAACCGGACAGGGGATTCGGGGCACTGAAGCTTTCTTT.

The chain combines TRBV10-1 with TRBJ2-1, with 11 bases aligning to TRBD2. The V gene's germline CDR1 is WNHNN and CDR2 SYGVQD (reference sequence). V gave up 4 bases and J gave up 3 bases; unmatched junction bases: 5. The CDR3 totals 16 residues. The DNA for the CDR3 is TGCGCCAGCAGTGCCACCGGGACTAGCGGCTACAATGAGCAGTTCTTC. The encoded protein is CASSATGTSGYNEQFF.

This clonotype has just a few counts. The CDR3 loop reads CASSRGQKQETQYF. CDR3 nucleotides: TGCGCCAGCAGCAGGGGACAGAAACAAGAGACCCAGTACTTC. The chain joins TRBV5-1 to TRBJ2-5; TRBD1 agrees at 7 bases. Trimming at V came to 4 bases and at J to 2 bases, leaving 5 bases not matched to a gene. This CDR3 contains 14 residues. Germline-derived CDR1 and CDR2 are SGHRS and YFSETQ.

The chain employs TRBV4-1 and TRBJ2-1; 12 bases align to TRBD2. The junction had 10 bases not matched to a gene; V was cut back by 0 bases and J by 7 bases. The CDR3 is made up of 18 amino acids. CDR1 is MGHRA, CDR2 YSYEKL, per germline. The CDR3 reads CASSQEPPGLAGSNEQFF. CDR3 DNA sequence: TGCGCCAGCAGCCAAGAGCCCCCGGGACTAGCGGGTTCTAATGAGCAGTTCTTC.

There are a few counts of this clonotype. The chain joins TRBV6-1 to TRBJ1-2, with 10 nucleotides matching TRBD1. This CDR3 has 14 residues. J was trimmed by 5 bases and V by 6 bases; bases with no gene match: 6. The germline gives CDR1 MNHNS, CDR2 SASEGT. The CDR3 region is CASREDRGYYGYTF. CDR3 bases: TGTGCCAGCAGAGAGGACAGGGGGTATTATGGCTACACCTTC.

This clonotype was recorded a few times. The chain employs TRBV20-1 and TRBJ1-2, with 10 bases fitting TRBD1. V was pared by 3 bases and J by 4 bases, with 8 bases of the junction left unmatched. The CDR3 is 15 amino acids. Looked up from germline, CDR1 is DFQATT and CDR2 is SNEGSKA (reference sequence). The CDR3 is CSARSGTGAPYGYTF. CDR3 nucleotides: TGCAGTGCTAGGTCCGGGACAGGGGCCCCCTATGGCTACACCTTC.

DNA for the CDR3: TGCAGTGCGGGAGGCCGGGACTACCCCAATCAGCCCCAGCATTTT. It yields the protein CSAGGRDYPNQPQHF. V gene TRBV20-1 combines with J gene TRBJ1-5, with D possibly TRBD1 on 5 matching bases. The CDR3 has 15 residues. V lost 6 bases and J 3 bases, leaving 18 bases between the germline ends. Germline loops: CDR1 DFQATT, CDR2 SNEGSKA (reference sequence).

The chain links TRBV23-1 to TRBJ1-5, with D maybe TRBD1 (5 bases). TRBV23-1 is assigned to the ORF class and has an uncertain function. CDR3 length: 19 residues. V was trimmed by 5 bases and J by 0 bases, leaving 23 bases between them. The CDR3 nucleotides are TGCGCCAGCAGTGCTCCAGGGCCCCTTTATATTAGTAGCAATCAGCCCCAGCATTTT. It specifies CASSAPGPLYISSNQPQHF.

This chain uses TRBV5-6 with TRBJ2-7, with a tentative D call TRBD1 (5 bases). This CDR3 is 13 amino acids long. The germline V gene has CDR1 SGHDT and CDR2 YYEEEE. V was pared by 1 base and J by 3 bases, with 8 bases between. The CDR3 sequence is CASSLPGYYEQYF. CDR3 sequence (DNA): TGTGCCAGCAGCTTGCCAGGGTACTACGAGCAGTACTTC.

J is TRBJ1-3 and V is TRBV19, with D uncertain. V was pared by 7 bases and J by 0 bases, with 10 bases between. The length of the CDR3 is 14 residues. The germline V gene encodes CDR1 LNHDA and CDR2 SQIVND (reference sequence). CDR3 in DNA: TGTGCCAGTATTCCGGGTGCCTCTGGAAACACCATATATTTT. Its protein is CASIPGASGNTIYF.

The chain carries TRBV7-8 and TRBJ2-1; the D gene is possibly TRBD2 (6 bases). Between the trimmed V and J ends, which lost 7 bases and 6 bases, there was a span of 22 bases. This CDR3 has 16 amino acids. Germline V lookup: CDR1 SGHVS, CDR2 FQNEAQ. CDR3 DNA: TGTGCCAGCACCCCCGCGGGGATAGGGGTACGCAATGAGCAGTTCTTC. Translating gives CASTPAGIGVRNEQFF.

The rearrangement uses TRBV7-6 and TRBJ2-1; D may be TRBD1 or TRBD2 (5 bases each). Per germline, CDR1 SGHVS and CDR2 FNYEAQ. The CDR3 totals 16 residues. The germline V and J ends were trimmed by 5 bases and 10 bases, with 24 bases remaining between them. The DNA for the CDR3 is TGTGCCAGCAGCCCATTGCAGGGAGCGGTGTGGGCGGAGCAGTTCTTC. This encodes CASSPLQGAVWAEQFF.

This clonotype was recorded a few times. The chain employs TRBV5-1 and TRBJ2-7; tentatively, D is TRBD2 (6 bases). The germline V gene encodes CDR1 SGHRS and CDR2 YFSETQ. V was cut by 5 bases and J by 3 bases, with 12 bases left in between. This CDR3 is 13 amino acids long. The CDR3 coding sequence is TGCGCCAGCAGGCGGGACGCTGGCTACGAGCAGTACTTC. Protein product: CASRRDAGYEQYF.

This clonotype has just a few counts. The chain employs TRBV20-1 and TRBJ1-2; D is possibly TRBD1 (6 bases). V lost 7 bases, J lost 2 bases, and 20 bases lay in between. CDR3 length: 15 amino acids. Germline-derived CDR1 and CDR2 are DFQATT and SNEGSKA (reference sequence). CDR3 coding DNA: TGCAGTGTCTGGACCAGGGGAGTAGGCAACTATGGCTACACCTTC. This encodes CSVWTRGVGNYGYTF.

The rearrangement links TRBV27 to TRBJ2-3, with TRBD2 matching 8 bases. CDR3 length equals 16 residues. Germline CDR1 reads MNHEY; CDR2 reads SMNVEV (reference sequence). With V trimmed by 4 bases and J by 2 bases, 8 bases remained unmatched. CDR3 sequence (DNA): TGTGCCAGCAGTTGGTTTGCGGGAGGACCCACAGATACGCAGTATTTT. Amino acids: CASSWFAGGPTDTQYF.

This clonotype has just a few counts. The chain carries TRBV3-1 and TRBJ2-7; tentative D call: TRBD2 (5 bases). CDR1 and CDR2 (germline): LGHDT, YNNKEL (reference sequence). Trimming stripped 3 bases from V and 5 bases from J, with 17 bases between. The CDR3 runs to 15 residues. This chain's CDR3 is CASSHPERGWHEQYF. DNA of the CDR3: TGTGCCAGCAGCCACCCTGAACGGGGTTGGCACGAGCAGTACTTC.

V and J are TRBV7-3 and TRBJ2-3; D possibly corresponds to TRBD1 (5 bases). This CDR3 comprises 14 residues. CDR1 and CDR2 from the germline V gene are SGHTA and FQGTGA. V lost 4 bases and J 4 bases, leaving 12 bases between the germline ends. The CDR3 DNA reads TGTGCCAGCAGCTCTCCGACAGAAGCAGATACGCAGTATTTT. This gives the protein CASSSPTEADTQYF.

The chain couples TRBV6-5 to TRBJ2-1, with TRBD2 identical over 7 bases. Trimming removed 0 bases from V and 6 bases from J; junction bases left unmatched: 5. Germline assignment: CDR1 MNHEY and CDR2 SVGAGI. The CDR3 sequence is 15 residues long. The chain's CDR3 is CASSYSAGESNEQFF. CDR3 coding DNA: TGTGCCAGCAGTTACTCGGCGGGAGAGAGCAATGAGCAGTTCTTC.

This chain links TRBV4-1 with TRBJ2-7; 12 bases are a match to TRBD2. The J segment lost 0 bases and the V segment lost 1 base, leaving 10 bases of the junction unmatched. The CDR3 loop spans 19 amino acids. Germline loops: CDR1 MGHRA, CDR2 YSYEKL. The CDR3 DNA reads TGCGCCAGCAGCCAAGTCACACTAGCGGGAGGTGTAAGCTCCTACGAGCAGTACTTC. Amino acid sequence: CASSQVTLAGGVSSYEQYF.

This rearrangement joins TRBV4-1 to TRBJ1-1, with 7 bases matching TRBD1. With 6 bases clipped from V and 4 bases from J, the junction kept 8 bases outside the gene matches. Per germline, CDR1 MGHRA and CDR2 YSYEKL. The CDR3 is made up of 14 amino acids. The CDR3 sequence is CASSSTGFGTEAFF. The DNA for the CDR3 is TGCGCCAGCAGTTCGACAGGGTTTGGCACTGAAGCTTTCTTT.

V is TRBV19 and J is TRBJ1-1, with D unclear. The germline V and J ends were trimmed by 7 bases and 5 bases, with 14 bases remaining between them. The CDR3 extends over 13 amino acids. Germline V CDR1 and CDR2: LNHDA, SQIVND (reference sequence). The CDR3 DNA reads TGTGCCAGTATGATAGAGGGAGGGACTGAAGCTTTCTTT. It codes for CASMIEGGTEAFF.

In this sample, this clonotype turned up once. The chain is built from TRBV27 and TRBJ2-7; possibly TRBD2 for D (5 bases). V lost 8 bases to trimming and J lost 1 base, with 9 bases between them. Germline loops: CDR1 MNHEY, CDR2 SMNVEV (reference sequence). The CDR3 contains 12 residues. In DNA form, the CDR3 reads TGTGCCAGCGCGGGCTTTTCCTACGAGCAGTACTTC. The encoded protein is CASAGFSYEQYF.

This chain connects TRBV4-1 to TRBJ1-1, with D maybe TRBD1 (6 bases). V was cut by 4 bases and J by 5 bases, with 20 bases left in between. Germline assignment: CDR1 MGHRA and CDR2 YSYEKL. This CDR3 contains 16 residues. CDR3 DNA sequence: TGCGCCAGCAGCCGCGATGCTCAGGGGCGGGGAACTGAAGCTTTCTTT. Translating it yields CASSRDAQGRGTEAFF.